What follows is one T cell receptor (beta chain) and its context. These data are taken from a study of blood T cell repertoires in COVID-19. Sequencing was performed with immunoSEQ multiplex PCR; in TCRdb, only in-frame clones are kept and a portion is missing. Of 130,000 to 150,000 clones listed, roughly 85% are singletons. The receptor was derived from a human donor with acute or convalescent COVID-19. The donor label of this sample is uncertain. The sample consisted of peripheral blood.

The DNA of the CDR3 is TGTGCCAGCAGCCCGACCCGGGACAGGGACACCCGGCAGCCCCAGCATTTT. Translated, it gives CASSPTRDRDTRQPQHF. This chain connects TRBV5-4 to TRBJ1-5, with 9 bases aligning to TRBD1. The CDR3 contains 17 residues. Germline lookup yields CDR1 SGHNT and CDR2 YYREEE (reference sequence). V shed 4 bases and J 7 bases; nucleotides not matched to a gene: 15.